These 3 T cell receptor beta chains were sequenced from one sample in a study of CD8 T cells in ankylosing spondylitis. Regarding the study as a whole: Ankylosing spondylitis blood seemed to carry a telltale TCR beta motif made of fewer than 10 highly homologous variants.

What these receptors recognize is not known. TCRdb ran MiXCR on the 5' RACE reads and lists one entry per CDR3 protein. The repertoire holds some 240,000 distinct CDR3 sequences, with 6% to 8.5% as singletons. Sequenced input: blood, either unsorted or a sorted T cell fraction (not recorded which). Receptor source: a male donor with ankylosing spondylitis.

This clonotype was detected ten times or more. J is TRBJ2-3 and V is TRBV11-1; TRBD1 might be the D (6 bases). The V gene lost 1 base and the J gene lost 0 bases, with 20 bases spanning the gap. The CDR3 has 19 amino acids. Germline CDR1 is SGHAT and CDR2 is FQDESV (reference sequence). The chain's CDR3 is CASSLVADRFNPSTDTQYF. The CDR3 DNA follows: TGTGCCAGCAGCTTAGTCGCGGACAGATTCAATCCTAGCACAGATACGCAGTATTTT.

This clonotype was seen ten or more times. J is TRBJ2-7 and V is TRBV3-1; no reliable D call. With 3 bases removed from V and 2 bases from J, the gap between germline ends came to 8 bases. The CDR3 sequence is 13 residues long. The germline V gene encodes CDR1 LGHDT and CDR2 YNNKEL (reference sequence). The CDR3, as DNA: TGTGCCAGCAGCCAGTACGTCACCTACGAGCAGTACTTC. Translation gives CASSQYVTYEQYF.

The CDR3 DNA reads as TGCGCCAGCAGCGTATTGACAGGGCACCCCTACGAGCAGTACTTC. Translated, it gives CASSVLTGHPYEQYF. The rearrangement uses TRBV5-1 and TRBJ2-7, with 7 nucleotides matching TRBD1. The CDR3 totals 15 residues. V trimming: 4 bases; J trimming: 2 bases; junction bases outside the gene matches: 9. The germline V gene has CDR1 SGHRS and CDR2 YFSETQ.